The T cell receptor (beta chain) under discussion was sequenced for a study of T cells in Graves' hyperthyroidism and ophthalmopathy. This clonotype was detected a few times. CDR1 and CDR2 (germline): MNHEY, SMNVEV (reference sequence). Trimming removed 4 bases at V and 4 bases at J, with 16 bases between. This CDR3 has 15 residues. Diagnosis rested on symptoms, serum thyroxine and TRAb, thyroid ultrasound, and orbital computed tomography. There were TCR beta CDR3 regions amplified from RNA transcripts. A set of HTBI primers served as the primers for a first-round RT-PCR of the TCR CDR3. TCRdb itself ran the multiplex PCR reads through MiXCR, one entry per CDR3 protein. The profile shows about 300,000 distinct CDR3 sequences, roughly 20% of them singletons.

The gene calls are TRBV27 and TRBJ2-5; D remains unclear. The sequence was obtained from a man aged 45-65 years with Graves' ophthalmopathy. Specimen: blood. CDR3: CASSYFGRVGETQYF. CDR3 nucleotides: TGTGCCAGCAGTTATTTTGGCCGAGTGGGAGAGACCCAGTACTTC.